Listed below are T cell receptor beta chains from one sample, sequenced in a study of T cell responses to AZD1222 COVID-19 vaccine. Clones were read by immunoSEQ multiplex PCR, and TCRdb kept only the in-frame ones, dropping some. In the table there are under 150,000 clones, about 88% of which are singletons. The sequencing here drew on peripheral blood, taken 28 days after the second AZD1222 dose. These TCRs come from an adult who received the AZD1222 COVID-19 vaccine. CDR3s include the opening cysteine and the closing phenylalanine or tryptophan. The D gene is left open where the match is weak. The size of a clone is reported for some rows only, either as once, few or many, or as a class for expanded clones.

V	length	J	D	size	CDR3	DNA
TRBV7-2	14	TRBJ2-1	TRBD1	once	CASSPQTGDDEQFF	TGTGCCAGCAGCCCCCAGACAGGGGACGATGAGCAGTTCTTC
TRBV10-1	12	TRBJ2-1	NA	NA	CASSQGGNEQFF	TGCGCCAGCAGTCAAGGGGGAAATGAGCAGTTCTTC
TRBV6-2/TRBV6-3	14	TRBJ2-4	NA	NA	CASSYSISENIQYF	TGTGCCAGCAGTTACTCTATTAGCGAAAACATTCAGTACTTC
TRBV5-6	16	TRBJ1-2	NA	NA	CASSLGQAPPPYGYTF	TGTGCCAGCAGCTTGGGGCAGGCCCCCCCTCCCTATGGCTACACCTTC
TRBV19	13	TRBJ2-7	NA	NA	CASSSVGLYEQYF	TGTGCCAGTAGTAGTGTCGGACTCTACGAGCAGTACTTC
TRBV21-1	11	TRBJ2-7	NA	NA	CASSNGGGPYF	TGTGCCAGCAGCAACGGCGGGGGCCCGTACTTC
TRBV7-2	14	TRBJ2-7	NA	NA	CASSPISRGHEQYF	TGTGCCAGCAGCCCGATATCCAGGGGCCACGAGCAGTACTTC
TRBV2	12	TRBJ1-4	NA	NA	CASGTDEEKLFF	TGTGCCAGCGGTACAGACGAAGAAAAACTGTTTTTT
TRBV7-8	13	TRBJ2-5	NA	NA	CASSLADQETQYF	TGTGCCAGCAGCTTAGCGGATCAAGAGACCCAGTACTTC
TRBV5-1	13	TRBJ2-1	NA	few	CASSLQGYNEQFF	TGCGCCAGCAGCTTGCAAGGGTACAATGAGCAGTTCTTC
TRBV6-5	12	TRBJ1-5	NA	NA	CASSYAGQPQHF	TGTGCCAGCAGTTATGCGGGGCAGCCCCAGCATTTT
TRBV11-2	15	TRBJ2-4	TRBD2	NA	CASSQLAGYKNIQYF	TGTGCCAGCAGCCAACTAGCGGGATACAAAAACATTCAGTACTTC
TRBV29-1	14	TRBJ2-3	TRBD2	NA	CSVEGLAGGDTQYF	TGCAGCGTTGAGGGACTAGCGGGAGGGGATACGCAGTATTTT